This TCR beta chain is drawn from a study of T cells after yellow fever vaccination. In the study overall: Fractions containing few cells were prepared with SMART-Seq v4 Ultra Low Input.

Trimming pared 1 base from V and 6 bases from J, leaving 13 bases between. The CDR3 is 14 amino acids. The germline V gene has CDR1 SGHTA and CDR2 FQGNSA. General study findings and limits: Re-detected after boosting: most primary clones, 96% of CD4 and roughly 90% of CD8.

This clonotype was detected a few times. Its antigen is currently unknown. Each CDR3 protein gets one entry after TCRdb re-called the 5' RACE reads with MiXCR. Here the sample spans under 300,000 distinct CDR3 sequences, 6.7% being singletons. The J gene is TRBJ2-7, the V gene TRBV7-2, with D perhaps matching TRBD1 (5 bases). This receptor was obtained from a young man who received the YFV17D yellow fever vaccine. This specimen was CD4+ T cells sorted from PBMCs, taken on the day of the yellow fever booster vaccination. CDR3: CASSLVFSGAEQYF. In DNA, the CDR3 is TGTGCCAGCAGCTTAGTCTTTAGTGGGGCCGAGCAGTACTTC.